Listed here are 32 T cell receptor beta chains from one sample, sequenced in a study of cytomegalovirus exposure and HLA in healthy donors. Both 60 Vbeta primers and 13 Jbeta primers went into the PCR. Some clones are missing from TCRdb's copy, which holds only in-frame ones; the method was immunoSEQ multiplex PCR. This table has roughly 150,000 clones, 81% appearing once. The source material was PBMCs. Receptor source: a woman between 18 and 29 years old in good health and CMV-seronegative.

This clone was seen more than once but under ten times. The chain carries TRBV6-7 and TRBJ2-1, with D unclear. TRBV6-7 is classed as an ORF, of uncertain function. This CDR3 has 13 amino acids. V shed 0 bases and J shed 8 bases, with 8 bases lying between them. The CDR3 sequence is CASSYSCGDEQFF. CDR3 sequence (DNA): TGTGCCAGCAGTTACTCATGCGGAGATGAGCAGTTCTTC.

The chain has TRBV29-1 and TRBJ2-1, with D perhaps matching TRBD2 (6 bases). This CDR3 contains 16 residues. Germline V lookup: CDR1 SQVTM, CDR2 ANQGSEA. Trimming stripped 6 bases from V and 0 bases from J, with 18 bases between. CDR3 region: CSVDHVAASSYNEQFF. In DNA, the CDR3 is TGCAGCGTGGACCACGTAGCGGCAAGCTCCTACAATGAGCAGTTCTTC.

This sequence joins TRBV6-5 and TRBJ2-7; 7 bases map to TRBD2. The germline CDR1 and CDR2 sequences are MNHEY and SVGAGI. After removal of 0 bases from V and 13 bases from J, the junction contained 9 bases not matched to a gene. This CDR3 comprises 13 residues. The CDR3 is CASSYSISGTTYF. Here the CDR3 DNA reads TGTGCCAGCAGTTACTCGATCTCTGGGACTACCTACTTC.

The chain has TRBV25-1 and TRBJ2-1, with 8 bases aligning to TRBD2. The CDR3 sequence is 15 residues long. Looked up from germline, CDR1 is MGHDK and CDR2 is SYGVNS. The ends lost 4 bases at V and 13 bases at J; junction bases unmatched: 15. The CDR3 region has the DNA TGTGCCAGCAGTGGTACTAGCGGTTTAAACCCGCTCCAGTTCTTC. It yields the protein CASSGTSGLNPLQFF. The full variable domain, rest sourced from reference TRBV25-1 and TRBJ2-1, is EADIYQTPRYLVIGTGKKITLECSQTMGHDKMYWYQQDPGMELHLIHYSYGVNSTEKGDLSSESTVSRIRTEHFPLTLESARPSHTSQYLCASSGTSGLNPLQFFGPGTRLTVL.

The chain combines TRBV7-3 with TRBJ2-2, with D possibly being TRBD1 (5 bases). Germline V CDR1 and CDR2: SGHTA, FQGTGA. This CDR3 region has 15 residues. V gave up 5 bases and J gave up 1 base, with 11 bases separating them. The CDR3 region has the DNA TGTGCCAGCAGCCTGACAGCACGGAACACCGGGGAGCTGTTTTTT. Residues: CASSLTARNTGELFF.

The chain employs TRBV6-5 and TRBJ1-2; TRBD1 might be the D (6 bases). Germline CDR1 and CDR2: MNHEY and SVGAGI. V gave up 6 bases and J gave up 4 bases, with 12 bases separating them. This CDR3 is built from 13 residues. Written as DNA, the CDR3 is TGTGCCAGCAGCCCAGGGGCGGGCTATGGCTACACCTTC. Its translation is CASSPGAGYGYTF.

This chain uses TRBV16 with TRBJ1-2; D is possibly TRBD1 (6 bases). Deletions cut 2 bases from V and 8 bases from J, with 18 bases between. The CDR3 consists of 15 residues. The germline V gene encodes CDR1 KGHSY and CDR2 FQNENV. This CDR3 reads CASSQTSGVFRGYTF. In DNA form, the CDR3 reads TGTGCCAGCAGCCAAACATCAGGGGTATTCCGGGGCTACACCTTC.

V usage is TRBV6-1 and J usage is TRBJ1-4; tentatively, D is TRBD1 (5 bases). Germline loops: CDR1 MNHNS, CDR2 SASEGT. The V end was cut by 6 bases, the J end by 6 bases, with 14 bases between. This CDR3 has 14 amino acids. In DNA form, the CDR3 reads TGTGCCAGCAGGCAGAAACAGGTTCATGAAAAACTGTTTTTT. Translation: CASRQKQVHEKLFF.

This chain connects TRBV28 to TRBJ2-1, with 11 bases fitting TRBD2. The CDR3 contains 16 residues. Germline CDR1 and CDR2: MDHEN and SYDVKM. Trimming took 2 bases from V and 0 from J; bases not matched to a gene: 0. DNA for the CDR3: TGTGCCAGCAGTTTAACTAGCGGGAGCTCCTACAATGAGCAGTTCTTC. It encodes CASSLTSGSSYNEQFF. The whole variable domain, filled in from reference TRBV28 and TRBJ2-1, reads DVKVTQSSRYLVKRTGEKVFLECVQDMDHENMFWYRQDPGLGLRLIYFSYDVKMKEKGDIPEGYSVSREKKERFSLILESASTNQTSMYLCASSLTSGSSYNEQFFGPGTRLTVL.

The V and J genes are TRBV7-3 and TRBJ2-3, with D possibly TRBD1 on 6 matching bases. The V and J ends lost 5 bases and 8 bases respectively, with 14 bases between them. Looked up from germline, CDR1 is SGHTA and CDR2 is FQGTGA. This CDR3 comprises 13 residues. The CDR3 region has the DNA TGTGCCAGCAGCCCCGGGGACACCGGTACGCAGTATTTT. As protein: CASSPGDTGTQYF.

This chain connects TRBV7-9 to TRBJ1-6, with D hard to call. V lost 8 bases and J 1 base, leaving 6 bases between the germline ends. The CDR3 runs to 13 residues. From germline, CDR1 is SEHNR and CDR2 FQNEAQ (reference sequence). CDR3 amino acids: CASPESYNSPLHF. In DNA, the CDR3 is TGTGCCAGCCCGGAGTCCTATAATTCACCCCTCCACTTT.

The rearrangement links TRBV30 to TRBJ2-1, with 10 bases that match TRBD2. The CDR3 spans 15 residues. Unmatched junction bases numbered 6, after V lost 1 base and J lost 6 bases. From germline, CDR1 is GTSNPN and CDR2 SVGIG (reference sequence). CDR3 sequence reads: CAWSAGWTSGNEQFF. For the CDR3, the DNA is TGTGCCTGGAGTGCCGGGTGGACTAGCGGCAATGAGCAGTTCTTC.

This clone has more than one count but fewer than ten. The CDR3 DNA is TGTGCCAGCAGGCGCCTAGCAGGGAGCGGGTACTCTGGGGCCAACGTCCTGACTTTC. Translated: CASRRLAGSGYSGANVLTF. This chain links TRBV28 with TRBJ2-6, with a weak D call TRBD2 (6 bases). This CDR3 spans 19 amino acids. The V end was cut by 6 bases, the J end by 0 bases, with 21 bases between. Germline lookup yields CDR1 MDHEN and CDR2 SYDVKM.

CDR3 amino acids: CASSLTGTGSMQPQHF. In DNA form, the CDR3 reads TGTGCCAGCAGTTTAACCGGGACAGGGAGTATGCAGCCCCAGCATTTT. The chain is built from TRBV27 and TRBJ1-5; 9 bases are a match to TRBD1. CDR1 is MNHEY, CDR2 SMNVEV, per germline (reference sequence). The J segment lost 7 bases and the V segment lost 2 bases, leaving 9 bases of the junction unmatched. This CDR3 region has 16 residues.

V and J are TRBV6-6 and TRBJ1-4; no clear D. The CDR3 length is 13 residues. Trimming took off 6 bases at V and 0 bases at J, with 5 bases between the two ends. Germline loops: CDR1 MNHNY, CDR2 SVGAGI (reference sequence). CDR3 residues: CASRAATNEKLFF. The CDR3 DNA reads TGTGCCAGCAGGGCTGCAACTAATGAAAAACTGTTTTTT.

The chain combines TRBV30 with TRBJ2-7, with D unclear. Germline V gives CDR1 GTSNPN, CDR2 SVGIG (reference sequence). V lost 1 base and J 3 bases, leaving 4 bases between the germline ends. The CDR3 sequence is 11 residues long. The chain's CDR3 is CAWSELYEQYF. CDR3 nucleotide sequence: TGTGCCTGGAGTGAGCTCTACGAGCAGTACTTC.

This rearrangement joins TRBV30 to TRBJ1-2, with a weak D call TRBD1 (6 bases). The CDR3 sequence is 13 residues long. Trimming took 1 base from V and 4 from J, leaving 10 bases between them. Germline V gene sequence: CDR1 GTSNPN, CDR2 SVGIG (reference sequence). DNA for the CDR3: TGTGCCTGGAGTGCGACAGGACTCTATGGCTACACCTTC. This codes for CAWSATGLYGYTF.

This sequence joins TRBV5-1 and TRBJ2-1; 16 bases are a match to TRBD2. Looked up from germline, CDR1 is SGHRS and CDR2 is YFSETQ. V trimming: 4 bases; J trimming: 6 bases; junction bases outside the gene matches: 7. The CDR3 covers 17 residues. CDR3 sequence (DNA): TGCGCCAGCAGCCTTCCGGGACTAGCGGGGGGGCGCAATGAGCAGTTCTTC. It specifies CASSLPGLAGGRNEQFF.

This clone was observed a single time. The chain recombines TRBV29-1 with TRBJ1-2; 9 bases fit TRBD1. Germline CDR1 SQVTM, CDR2 ANQGSEA. The CDR3 covers 11 residues. The V segment lost 6 bases and the J segment 6 bases; nucleotides outside the gene matches: 2. The CDR3 loop reads CSVDRGNGYTF. In nucleotides, the CDR3 is TGCAGCGTCGACAGGGGGAATGGCTACACCTTC.

The rearrangement uses TRBV10-1 and TRBJ2-7, with 8 bases that match TRBD1. Losses at the gene ends were 3 bases for V and 3 bases for J; bases not matched to a gene: 4. This CDR3 comprises 14 residues. Per the germline V gene, CDR1 is WNHNN and CDR2 is SYGVQD (reference sequence). The CDR3, as DNA: TGCGCCAGCAGTGACCCAGGGACAGGCTACGAGCAGTACTTC. This encodes CASSDPGTGYEQYF.

This chain connects TRBV5-5 to TRBJ2-7; 11 positions agree with TRBD2. The V segment lost 4 bases and the J segment 3 bases; nucleotides outside the gene matches: 3. The CDR3 covers 14 residues. CDR1 SGHKS and CDR2 YYEKEE come from the germline V gene (reference sequence). CDR3 bases: TGTGCCAGCAGCATAGCGGGGGGGGGCTACGAGCAGTACTTC. Translation: CASSIAGGGYEQYF.

The chain links TRBV7-8 to TRBJ2-7, with 7 bases matching TRBD1. CDR3 length equals 14 residues. The germline V gene has CDR1 SGHVS and CDR2 FQNEAQ. V lost 4 bases to trimming and J lost 4 bases; unmatched junction nucleotides: 7. The DNA for the CDR3 is TGTGCCAGCAGCTGGCAGGGGGTTTATTACGAGCAGTACTTC. Translating it yields CASSWQGVYYEQYF.

About this clone itself: The germline gene is not matched at one end of the junction; a read error may be the cause. This chain joins TRBV15 and TRBJ2-3, with TRBD2 matching 9 bases. The CDR3 has 14 amino acids. Germline-derived CDR1 and CDR2 are LNHNV and YYDKDF (reference sequence). This CDR3 reads CATREGTSTNTQYF. CDR3 sequence (DNA): TGTGCCACCAGGGAGGGGACTAGCACAAATACGCAGTATTTT.

This clone was picked up a small number of times. The CDR3 loop reads CASSLAGVPGELFF. CDR3 nucleotides: TGTGCCAGCAGCTTGGCGGGGGTCCCCGGGGAGCTGTTTTTT. The gene calls are TRBV5-4 and TRBJ2-2, with a weak D call TRBD2 (6 bases). The CDR3 covers 14 residues. Germline assignment: CDR1 SGHNT and CDR2 YYREEE (reference sequence). Trimming removed 0 bases at V and 6 bases at J, with 9 bases between. The entire variable domain, with the rest obtained from reference TRBV5-4 and TRBJ2-2, is as follows: ETGVTQSPTHLIKTRGQQVTLRCSSQSGHNTVSWYQQALGQGPQFIFQYYREEENGRGNFPPRFSGLQFPNYSSELNVNALELDDSALYLCASSLAGVPGELFFGEGSRLTVL.

Note on this clone: At one boundary the junction diverges from the germline segment, which might be a read error. CDR3 protein: CASSLQGGGSTIYF. CDR3 in DNA: TGTGCCAGCAGCTTACAGGGGGGAGGAAGCACCATATATTTT. This sequence joins TRBV5-4 and TRBJ1-3; 8 bases are shared with TRBD1. The CDR3 contains 14 residues. Per the germline V gene, CDR1 is SGHNT and CDR2 is YYREEE (reference sequence).

The chain carries TRBV5-1 and TRBJ2-2; 7 bases map to TRBD2. V trimming: 2 bases; J trimming: 5 bases; junction bases outside the gene matches: 0. CDR3 length equals 13 residues. CDR1 and CDR2 from the germline V gene are SGHRS and YFSETQ. CDR3 loop: CASSFGGTGELFF. CDR3 coding DNA: TGCGCCAGCAGCTTCGGGGGGACCGGGGAGCTGTTTTTT.

This clone was recorded only once. One junction end disagrees with the germline gene, perhaps due to a read error. The V call is TRBV7-9, the J call TRBJ1-1; D possibly corresponds to TRBD1 (6 bases). The length of the CDR3 is 13 residues. The germline gives CDR1 SEHNR, CDR2 FQNEAQ (reference sequence). This chain's CDR3 is CSSSLEEWTVAFF. Here the CDR3 DNA reads TGTTCCAGCAGCTTAGAGGAATGGACAGTAGCTTTCTTT.

The CDR3 protein is CASSESKPNLNTEAFF. As DNA, the CDR3 is TGTGCCAGCAGTGAAAGTAAGCCCAACTTAAACACTGAAGCTTTCTTT. The V gene is TRBV2, the J gene TRBJ1-1; D not certain. CDR1 SNHLY and CDR2 FYNNEI come from the germline V gene. The V and J ends lost 2 bases and 2 bases respectively, with 15 bases between them. The CDR3 loop spans 16 amino acids.

This clone was observed a few times. The V and J genes are TRBV5-1 and TRBJ2-4; D possibly corresponds to TRBD2 (5 bases). The CDR3 is made up of 13 amino acids. V dropped 4 bases and J dropped 9 bases, with 14 bases sitting between them. Germline V lookup: CDR1 SGHRS, CDR2 YFSETQ. The CDR3 coding sequence is TGCGCCAGCAGCCCCCCAGTTGGGAGCATTCAGTACTTC. This translates into CASSPPVGSIQYF.

The genes are TRBV6-5 and TRBJ1-6; D is unclear. The germline CDR1 and CDR2 sequences are MNHEY and SVGAGI. The V and J ends lost 4 bases and 9 bases respectively, with 10 bases between them. The CDR3 has 13 residues. CDR3 bases: TGTGCCAGCAGTTCCGAAGCACGTTCACCCCTCCACTTT. Its translation is CASSSEARSPLHF.

The chain joins TRBV5-1 to TRBJ2-3; tentative D call: TRBD1 (5 bases). The ends were cut back, 0 bases at V and 1 base at J, with 9 bases in the middle. Germline V gives CDR1 SGHRS, CDR2 YFSETQ. This CDR3 has 15 amino acids. DNA for the CDR3: TGCGCCAGCAGCTTGGAGGGGCGCCGCACAGATACGCAGTATTTT. Translating gives CASSLEGRRTDTQYF.

As regards this clone: The identical CDR3 is also encoded by other nucleotide sequences in the sample. This sequence joins TRBV19 and TRBJ2-7; no clear D gene. This CDR3 has 13 amino acids. Trimming removed 0 bases at V and 0 bases at J, with 3 bases between. The germline V gene encodes CDR1 LNHDA and CDR2 SQIVND (reference sequence). The CDR3 loop is CASSIDSSYEQYF. The CDR3 DNA reads TGTGCCAGTAGTATAGACAGCTCCTACGAGCAGTACTTC.